The 18 T cell receptor beta chains presented below share a single source sample, sequenced in a study of T cell repertoires in cytomegalovirus infection. TCRdb analysed the reads with MiXCR anew, one entry per CDR3 protein. Here the sample spans around 800,000 distinct CDR3 sequences, roughly 33% being singletons. These receptors' targets are unknown. The material was cultured CD8+ T cells from PBMCs, obtained from culture after CMV antigen stimulation. The receptor source for this set is a human donor in good health (CMV status not recorded). Some clones in this sample may be carry-over from other donors' samples.

This clonotype showed up many times. The rearrangement uses TRBV7-8 and TRBJ1-4; D not certain. Deletions cut 2 bases from V and 6 bases from J, with 7 bases between. CDR1 SGHVS and CDR2 FQNEAQ come from the germline V gene. This CDR3 has 13 residues. CDR3 coding DNA: TGTGCCAGCAGCTTATCGGATTATGAAAAACTGTTTTTT. This encodes CASSLSDYEKLFF.

J is TRBJ2-1 and V is TRBV4-3; D is ambiguous. This CDR3 contains 16 residues. Trimming shortened V by 4 bases and J by 8 bases, and 21 bases separated the two germline ends. The germline CDR1 and CDR2 sequences are LGHNA and YSLEER. The CDR3 sequence: CASSLEVVGELHEQFF. DNA for the CDR3: TGCGCCAGCAGCCTCGAGGTCGTAGGCGAGCTCCATGAGCAGTTCTTC.

This chain uses TRBV6-5 with TRBJ2-4; 7 positions agree with TRBD1. The CDR3 spans 13 residues. Trimming cost V 6 bases and J 14 bases; bases outside gene matches: 13. Germline loops: CDR1 MNHEY, CDR2 SVGAGI. The CDR3 nucleotides are TGTGCCAGCAGCGAGGGGGCGGACTCTAGAGAGTACTTC. It is translated as CASSEGADSREYF.

Worth noting for this clonotype: Its ends do not fully match the called genes, so a read error is possible. This chain connects TRBV6-1 to TRBJ2-2, with D tentatively TRBD2 (6 bases). This CDR3 is built from 18 residues. Germline V gives CDR1 MNHNS, CDR2 SASEGT. Here the CDR3 reads CVSNLGLRLEKNTGELFF. The CDR3 nucleotides are TGTGTCAGCAATTTGGGACTTCGACTGGAGAAGAACACCGGGGAGCTGTTTTTT.

This clonotype was detected only a few times. This chain links TRBV28 with TRBJ1-2; no firm D call. V was trimmed by 2 bases and J by 4 bases, leaving 20 bases between them. This CDR3 has 17 residues. The germline V gene has CDR1 MDHEN and CDR2 SYDVKM. For the CDR3, the DNA is TGTGCCAGCAGTTTAAATACGGCCGACCAGGCTCCCTATGGCTACACCTTC. This sequence encodes CASSLNTADQAPYGYTF.

V is TRBV20-1 and J is TRBJ2-4, with TRBD1 identical over 8 bases. The V and J ends lost 1 base and 2 bases, in that order; junction bases with no gene match: 10. This CDR3 is 17 amino acids long. Germline CDR1 and CDR2: DFQATT and SNEGSKA (reference sequence). The CDR3 loop reads CSARALGQGVTKNIQYF. The CDR3 DNA is TGCAGTGCTAGAGCCCTCGGACAGGGTGTTACCAAAAACATTCAGTACTTC.

Only a few counts were recorded for this clonotype. The genes are TRBV7-4 and TRBJ2-3, with TRBD2 matching 8 bases. The CDR3 loop spans 16 amino acids. V lost 5 bases, J lost 3 bases, and 10 bases stayed unmatched. Germline V gene data show CDR1 as SGHVT and CDR2 as SQSDAQ. The chain's CDR3 is CASSVLLAGTTDTQYF. As DNA, the CDR3 is TGTGCCAGCAGCGTTCTTTTAGCGGGGACGACAGATACGCAGTATTTT.

This clonotype was picked up a small number of times. The V call is TRBV19, the J call TRBJ2-3; 7 bases line up with TRBD2. CDR1 is LNHDA, CDR2 SQIVND, per germline (reference sequence). Germline trimming cut 4 bases from V and 0 bases from J; bases unmatched to any gene: 4. The CDR3 loop spans 15 amino acids. CDR3 protein: CASSTGLISTDTQYF. The CDR3 DNA is TGTGCCAGTAGTACGGGACTAATAAGCACAGATACGCAGTATTTT. Complete variable domain (other parts from reference TRBV19 and TRBJ2-3): DGGITQSPKYLFRKEGQNVTLSCEQNLNHDAMYWYRQDPGQGLRLIYYSQIVNDFQKGDIAEGYSVSREKKESFPLTVTSAQKNPTAFYLCASSTGLISTDTQYFGPGTRLTVL.

The chain recombines TRBV27 with TRBJ2-1; the D gene is possibly TRBD1 (6 bases). V was clipped by 6 bases and J by 9 bases, with 9 bases between them. CDR3 size: 11 residues. CDR1 is MNHEY and CDR2 is SMNVEV in the germline V gene (reference sequence). The CDR3 DNA follows: TGTGCCAGCAGAACAGGGATTGAGCAGTTCTTC. Residues: CASRTGIEQFF.

This clonotype appeared once. The gene calls are TRBV2 and TRBJ2-1; 8 bases line up with TRBD1. With 8 bases clipped from V and 8 bases from J, the junction kept 5 bases outside the gene matches. Germline assignment: CDR1 SNHLY and CDR2 FYNNEI. The CDR3 length is 12 residues. CDR3 nucleotide sequence: TGTGCCAGCGGGACAGGCCGAGATGAGCAGTTCTTC. Its translation: CASGTGRDEQFF.

This chain uses TRBV9 with TRBJ1-2, with D unresolved. This CDR3 comprises 18 residues. Trimming removed 3 bases from V and 0 bases from J, with 21 bases in between. The germline V gene has CDR1 SGDLS and CDR2 YYNGEE. As DNA, the CDR3 is TGTGCCAGCAGCGGGACTATTAACCTATCCCAAGCTAACTATGGCTACACCTTC. Its translation: CASSGTINLSQANYGYTF.

The sample holds a few counts of this clonotype. The V gene is TRBV29-1, the J gene TRBJ2-5; 14 positions agree with TRBD2. CDR1 and CDR2 from the germline V gene are SQVTM and ANQGSEA. The CDR3 runs to 15 residues. The junction had 8 bases not matched to a gene; V was cut back by 7 bases and J by 4 bases. Here the CDR3 reads CSAIPGLAGAETQYF. DNA for the CDR3: TGCAGCGCCATACCGGGACTAGCGGGGGCAGAGACCCAGTACTTC. The full variable domain, in which reference TRBV29-1 and TRBJ2-5 provide the parts outside the CDR3, is SAVISQKPSRDICQRGTSLTIQCQVDSQVTMMFWYRQQPGQSLTLIATANQGSEATYESGFVIDKFPISRPNLTFSTLTVSNMSPEDSSIYLCSAIPGLAGAETQYFGPGTRLLVL.

Comments on this clonotype: This may be a read error, as it is one base from a much larger clone. The rearrangement links TRBV7-6 to TRBJ1-1, with TRBD1 as a possible D gene (5 bases). Germline values: CDR1 SGHVS, CDR2 FNYEAQ. The CDR3 totals 14 residues. In DNA, the CDR3 is TGTGCCAACAGCTCCTTGGGGGGGACGAGTGAAGCTTTCTTT. Translated: CANSSLGGTSEAFF. The full variable domain, its missing parts supplied by reference TRBV7-6 and TRBJ1-1, is GAGVSQSPRYKVTKRGQDVALRCDPISGHVSLYWYRQALGQGPEFLTYFNYEAQQDKSGLPNDRFSAERPEGSISTLTIQRTEQRDSAMYRCANSSLGGTSEAFFGQGTRLTVV.

The chain uses TRBV19 and TRBJ1-5; TRBD1 aligns across 11 bases. J gave up 4 bases and V 4 bases, and 6 bases lay outside the gene matches. Germline V gene data show CDR1 as LNHDA and CDR2 as SQIVND (reference sequence). CDR3 size: 16 residues. This chain's CDR3 is CASSTRGQGGNQPQHF. Here the CDR3 DNA reads TGTGCCAGTAGTACGAGGGGACAGGGGGGAAATCAGCCCCAGCATTTT. Full variable domain (missing parts from reference TRBV19 and TRBJ1-5): DGGITQSPKYLFRKEGQNVTLSCEQNLNHDAMYWYRQDPGQGLRLIYYSQIVNDFQKGDIAEGYSVSREKKESFPLTVTSAQKNPTAFYLCASSTRGQGGNQPQHFGDGTRLSIL.

The genes are TRBV7-2 and TRBJ1-5; D unclear. Germline CDR1 SGHTA, CDR2 FQGNSA. The CDR3 runs 11 residues. Trimming took off 6 bases at V and 8 bases at J, with 8 bases between the two ends. The CDR3: CASSSEEPQHF. The CDR3 nucleotides are TGTGCCAGCAGTTCCGAGGAGCCCCAGCATTTT.

V is TRBV9 and J is TRBJ2-3, with TRBD2 identical over 7 bases. The CDR3 is 16 amino acids. The germline gives CDR1 SGDLS, CDR2 YYNGEE. Trimming cost V 4 bases and J 2 bases; bases outside gene matches: 10. CDR3 nucleotides: TGTGCCAGCAGCCTCCTGGGAGGGTATGCCACAGATACGCAGTATTTT. Translated, it gives CASSLLGGYATDTQYF.

This clonotype was recorded only once. For the CDR3, the DNA is TGTGCCAGCAGCCCCTCTTGGGGCGGGTCGTGCACCGGGGAGCTGTTTTTT. This encodes CASSPSWGGSCTGELFF. V and J are TRBV9 and TRBJ2-2; D could derive from TRBD1 or TRBD2 (5 bases each). Germline-derived CDR1 and CDR2 are SGDLS and YYNGEE. This CDR3 has 17 residues. V lost 4 bases, J lost 4 bases, and 20 bases lay in between.

Details on this clonotype: A read error may explain this, as a much larger clone is one base away. The chain joins TRBV12-3 or TRBV12-4 to TRBJ1-4; a weak D match, TRBD1 (5 bases). CDR3 length: 13 residues. The CDR3 DNA reads TGTACCATATCCGGGGCCGGGAAAGAAAAACTGTTTTTT. This sequence encodes CTISGAGKEKLFF.